This TCR beta chain was recovered during a study of vaccination effects on CD4 cells after COVID-19. Looking at the study overall: The vaccine given was either BNT162b2 or mRNA-1273, in two doses. Study-level results: Pronounced clonal contraction occurred in clones induced by infection and by vaccine late after vaccination. The vaccine-induced clones of healthy vaccinees included only 1 of 255 that cross-reacted with common cold coronaviruses.

With respect to this clone: Its target is unknown.

V was clipped by 7 bases and J by 0 bases, with 16 bases between them. The CDR3 contains 16 residues. CDR1 SNHLY and CDR2 FYNNEI come from the germline V gene. Sequencing in the ViraFEST assay came after antigen-specific CD4+ T cells had been expanded with viral peptide pools, which were used to stimulate PBMC. Researchers isolated CD4+ T cells once approximately eleven days of culture had elapsed. Having tested negative for nucleocapsid antibodies, the vaccine recipients showed no prior SARS-CoV-2 infection. Every well got fewer than 2.5 million PBMC, which were grown with around 10 IU/ml IL-2 and around 10 ug/ml peptides. Clones were sequenced by immunoSEQ multiplex PCR, and TCRdb holds only the in-frame ones, with some missing. The table records tens of thousands of clones, more than 60% of them present only once.

The genes are TRBV2 and TRBJ1-5; possible D gene TRBD1, 6 bases. This receptor was identified in a human donor who received a COVID-19 vaccine. The source material was CD4+ T cells from PBMCs cultured with SARS-CoV-2 spike peptides, sampled before COVID-19 vaccination. As DNA, the CDR3 is TGTGCCAGCACTTCAGGGGTAGGTAATAGCAATCAGCCCCAGCATTTT. It is translated as CASTSGVGNSNQPQHF.